This T cell receptor beta chain is drawn from a study of T cells after posttransplantation cyclophosphamide. This clone appeared many times. Sequencing was performed with immunoSEQ multiplex PCR; in TCRdb, only in-frame clones are kept and a portion is missing. The repertoire consists of 8,000 to 10,000 clones, none detected only once. Germline CDR1 is LGHNA and CDR2 is YSLEER. V lost 1 base, J lost 7 bases, and 8 bases stayed unmatched. The CDR3 totals 16 residues. Cyclophosphamide on days +3 and +4 followed busulfan-fludarabine conditioning and a marrow graft. The sequence derives from a male patient in his fifties who received an allogeneic stem cell transplant from a related donor and was CMV-positive. Part of the T cells may come from the graft donor. This specimen was PBMCs, taken around 350 days after allogeneic stem cell transplant with posttransplant cyclophosphamide. V gene TRBV4-3 combines with J gene TRBJ2-3, with 10 bases aligning to TRBD2. DNA for the CDR3: TGCGCCAGCAGCCAAGTAATTCAGCGGGGGGGGAATACGCAGTATTTT. Protein sequence: CASSQVIQRGGNTQYF.